The rows below give T cell receptor beta chains drawn from one sample of a study of a mutant IDH1 vaccine in newly diagnosed glioma. Their target antigens are unknown. Assay used: immunoSEQ multiplex PCR; TCRdb lists only in-frame clones, some missing. The table has some 87,000 clones, 80% to 90% seen once. The material was PBMCs, obtained from a glioma patient whose treatment included an IDH1 peptide vaccine. The receptor source for this set is a man aged 40-55 years with glioma. Both conserved end residues are part of each CDR3. D genes are given only for firm matches. Size is stated for part of the rows, as once, few or many counts, or as a class when the clone is expanded.

d_call,clone_size,j_call,v_call,cdr3_nt,cdr3_aa
.,.,TRBJ1-5,TRBV6-1,TGTGCCAGCAGACGGACATCTAGCAATCAGCCCCAGCATTTT,CASRRTSSNQPQHF
.,.,TRBJ2-7,TRBV7-9,TGTGCCAGCAGCCTCACCCAAGTCGGCGAGCAGTACTTC,CASSLTQVGEQYF
.,.,TRBJ1-6,TRBV9,TGTGCCAGCAGGGGCCAGGGTAGATCACCCCTCCACTTT,CASRGQGRSPLHF
TRBD1,.,TRBJ1-1,TRBV4-2,TGTGCCAGCAGCCAAAAAACAGGGGGGAACACTGAAGCTTTCTTT,CASSQKTGGNTEAFF
.,.,TRBJ1-2,TRBV29-1,TGCAGCGTTGATGTGAACGGCCGCCACACCTTC,CSVDVNGRHTF
.,few,TRBJ1-1,TRBV7-2,TGTGCCAGCAGCTTACCTCCGACAGGACGCAACACTGAAGCTTTCTTT,CASSLPPTGRNTEAFF
TRBD1,.,TRBJ2-7,TRBV28,TGTGCCAGCAGTTTTCAGACAGGGTGGCTCCTCGAGCAGTACTTC,CASSFQTGWLLEQYF
TRBD1,.,TRBJ1-2,TRBV7-8,TGTGCCAGCAGCTTACAGGGGGTGTATGGCTACACCTTC,CASSLQGVYGYTF
TRBD1,.,TRBJ1-1,TRBV5-1,TGCGCCAGCAGCGGGGGACAGGGAAACACTGAAGCTTTCTTT,CASSGGQGNTEAFF
.,once,TRBJ1-3,TRBV28,TGTGCCAGCAGTAACAGGGTTGGAAACACCATATATTTT,CASSNRVGNTIYF
.,.,TRBJ1-1,TRBV11-3,TGTGCCAGCAGCCGGGACGGTCTGGGAGGTGAAGCTTTCTTT,CASSRDGLGGEAFF
TRBD1,.,TRBJ2-1,TRBV18,TGTGCCAGCTCACCACGACAGGGGGTTGAAAATGAGCAGTTCTTC,CASSPRQGVENEQFF
.,.,TRBJ2-7,TRBV29-1,TGCAGCGTTGAACTGGGCCGCTACGAGCAGTACTTC,CSVELGRYEQYF
.,.,TRBJ2-2,TRBV10-3,TGTGCCATCAGTGAGACTAACACCGGGGAGCTGTTTTTT,CAISETNTGELFF
.,.,TRBJ2-5,TRBV7-2,TGTGCCAGCAGCCGAGGACTCGAAGAGACCCAGTACTTC,CASSRGLEETQYF
TRBD1,.,TRBJ2-2,TRBV10-3,TGTGCCATCAGTGGAGAGGGACAGGGGGCAAGATTTGGGGAGCTGTTTTTT,CAISGEGQGARFGELFF
.,.,TRBJ2-7,TRBV5-1,TGCGCCAGCAGCACAGCGGGGACATCTACGTCGTGGCAGTACTTC,CASSTAGTSTSWQYF
.,.,TRBJ2-7,TRBV30,TGTGCCTGGACGGCAGACTTTCGGTCCTACGAGCAGTACTTC,CAWTADFRSYEQYF
TRBD1,.,TRBJ1-3,TRBV9,TGTGCCAGCAGCCGCCCGGGACAGGGGGCCGGAAACACCATATATTTT,CASSRPGQGAGNTIYF
TRBD1,few,TRBJ2-7,TRBV30,TGTGCCTGCAGTACAGGGGCGAGCTCCTACGAGCAGTACTTC,CACSTGASSYEQYF
.,.,TRBJ2-7,TRBV5-4,TGTGCCAGCAGCTTTAAGCGAAACGACTACGAGCAGTACTTC,CASSFKRNDYEQYF
.,.,TRBJ2-7,TRBV7-9,TGTGCCAGCACCGGACAAACCTACGAGCAGTACTTC,CASTGQTYEQYF
.,once,TRBJ1-5,TRBV5-8,TGTGCCAGCAGCTCGTACGGGAAGGGCAATCAGCCCCAGCATTTT,CASSSYGKGNQPQHF
.,.,TRBJ2-3,TRBV7-3,TGTGCCAGCAGCCTCGGGACCGCCCGCACAGATACGCAGTATTTT,CASSLGTARTDTQYF
TRBD2,.,TRBJ2-3,TRBV7-9,TGTGCCAGCAGCTTAGATGTAGCGGGGAATACGCAGTATTTT,CASSLDVAGNTQYF
TRBD2,few,TRBJ2-1,TRBV9,TGTGCCAGCAGCGTAGTGCTAGCGGGGACCTCCTACAATGAGCAGTTCTTC,CASSVVLAGTSYNEQFF
.,.,TRBJ2-5,TRBV11-2,TGTGCCAGCAGCTTAGGCGGTGGGGGGGCCATAGAGACCCAGTACTTC,CASSLGGGGAIETQYF
TRBD1,.,TRBJ2-7,TRBV25-1,TGTGCCAGCGCCCGGGACAGGGTACCCTACGAGCAGTACTTC,CASARDRVPYEQYF
TRBD1,.,TRBJ2-5,TRBV12-5,TGTGCTAGTGGTTCGGACAGGGGGTACCAAGAGACCCAGTACTTC,CASGSDRGYQETQYF
.,.,TRBJ1-4,TRBV2,TGTGCCAGCAATCACTTCCGGGGGGGGAATGAAAAACTGTTTTTT,CASNHFRGGNEKLFF
TRBD1,.,TRBJ1-1,TRBV4-1,TGCGCCAGCAGCCAAGGACGGGTGGGACAGGGGCGCGTTGAAGCTTTCTTT,CASSQGRVGQGRVEAFF
.,.,TRBJ1-5,TRBV5-4,TGTGCCAGCAGCTTGATGGGGAGCGGCAATCAGCCCCAGCATTTT,CASSLMGSGNQPQHF
.,.,TRBJ1-4,TRBV18,TGTGCCAGCTCACCCCCGTCGGGCCGGTCTCTTAATGAAAAACTGTTTTTT,CASSPPSGRSLNEKLFF
.,.,TRBJ2-6,TRBV11-1,TGTGCCAGCAGTCACGAGGGCGCTGGGGCCAACGTCCTGACTTTC,CASSHEGAGANVLTF
.,.,TRBJ2-4,TRBV19,TGTGCCAGTAGCGATCTGACCGCAGCCAAAAACATTCAGTACTTC,CASSDLTAAKNIQYF
.,.,TRBJ1-6,TRBV2,TGTGCCAGCAGTGGGGGGACCCCGAATTCACCCCTCCACTTT,CASSGGTPNSPLHF
.,.,TRBJ2-1,TRBV6-6,TGTGCCAGCAGCCGAGACAGAAACAATGAGCAGTTCTTC,CASSRDRNNEQFF